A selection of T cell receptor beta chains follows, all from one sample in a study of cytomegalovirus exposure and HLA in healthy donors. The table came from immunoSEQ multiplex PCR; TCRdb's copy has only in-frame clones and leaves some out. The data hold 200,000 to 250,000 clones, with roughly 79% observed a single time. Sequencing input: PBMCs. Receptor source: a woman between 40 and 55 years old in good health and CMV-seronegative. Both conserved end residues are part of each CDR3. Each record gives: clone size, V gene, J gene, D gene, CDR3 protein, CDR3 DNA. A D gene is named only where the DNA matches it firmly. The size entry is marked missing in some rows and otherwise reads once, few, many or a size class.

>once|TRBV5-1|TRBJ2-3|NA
CASSLEPLTETQYF
TGCGCCAGCAGCTTGGAGCCTCTGACAGAAACGCAGTATTTT
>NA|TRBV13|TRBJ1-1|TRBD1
CASSLTGQLNTEAFF
TGTGCCAGCAGCTTAACGGGACAGCTGAACACTGAAGCTTTCTTT
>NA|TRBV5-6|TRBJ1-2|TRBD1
CASSTPGTGSYTF
TGTGCCAGCAGCACACCCGGGACAGGGAGCTACACCTTC
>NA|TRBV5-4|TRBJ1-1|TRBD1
CASSSILTGGRTEAFF
TGTGCCAGCAGCTCCATCCTGACAGGGGGCAGGACTGAAGCTTTCTTT
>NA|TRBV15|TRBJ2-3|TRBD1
CATRRRDRGTDTQYF
TGTGCCACCAGAAGAAGGGACAGGGGGACAGATACGCAGTATTTT
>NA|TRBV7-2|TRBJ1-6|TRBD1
CASSLAAGGNSPLHF
TGTGCCAGCAGCTTAGCGGCAGGGGGGAATTCACCCCTCCACTTT
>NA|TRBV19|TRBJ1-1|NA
CASSITRVMFNTEAFF
TGTGCCAGTAGTATCACCAGGGTTATGTTCAACACTGAAGCTTTCTTT
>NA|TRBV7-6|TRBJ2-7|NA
CASSSGPLSSYEQYF
TGTGCCAGCAGCTCCGGTCCACTGAGCTCCTACGAGCAGTACTTC
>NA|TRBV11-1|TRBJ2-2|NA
CASSLERVTGELFF
TGTGCCAGCAGCTTAGAGCGGGTCACCGGGGAGCTGTTTTTT
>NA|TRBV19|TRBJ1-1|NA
CASTRHSNTEAFF
TGTGCCAGTACAAGACATTCGAACACTGAAGCTTTCTTT